This TCR beta chain is from a study of CD8 T cells in Susac syndrome. Healthy donors served as the controls. They were matched for age and sex. The RNA input was about 0.5 to 1 ug, and it was reverse transcribed with random hexamers. Each CDR3 protein gets one entry after TCRdb re-called the immunoSEQ multiplex PCR reads with MiXCR. The repertoire has roughly 150,000 distinct CDR3 sequences, approximately 90% of them found once; the top ten carry around 0.075%. Trimming pared 5 bases from V and 5 bases from J, leaving 10 bases between. Germline CDR1 reads MDHEN; CDR2 reads SYDVKM. The CDR3 is made up of 13 amino acids.

The sequence was obtained from a human donor in good health. The chain combines TRBV28 with TRBJ2-1, with TRBD2 as a possible D gene (6 bases). Sequenced: CD4+ T cells from PBMCs. The CDR3 nucleotides read TGTGCCAGCAGTCGAGGGACTGACAATGAGCAGTTCTTC. Encoded protein: CASSRGTDNEQFF.